Presented here are 25 T cell receptor beta chains from one specimen sequenced in a study of identical twins. Each CDR3 protein gets one entry after TCRdb re-called the 5' RACE reads with MiXCR. Among roughly 1,500,000 distinct CDR3 sequences listed, less than 35% were seen once. Sequenced sample: cord blood. The receptors here all came from a newborn girl in good health.

This clonotype was observed a handful of times. The chain uses TRBV28 and TRBJ2-5; no definite D call. Per the germline V gene, CDR1 is MDHEN and CDR2 is SYDVKM. Trimming pared 6 bases from V and 11 bases from J, leaving 22 bases between. CDR3 length equals 14 residues. CDR3 amino acids: CASRDPSSHNEQYF. The CDR3 DNA sequence: TGTGCCAGCAGAGACCCCTCGTCGCACAATGAGCAGTACTTC.

This clonotype was observed a single time. V usage is TRBV6-6 and J usage is TRBJ1-2; weak D call: TRBD1 (6 bases). V was shortened by 4 bases and J by 8 bases, with 17 bases between the two germline ends. This CDR3 has 14 residues. Germline CDR1 is MNHNY and CDR2 is SVGAGI (reference sequence). The CDR3 reads CASSFYRDTWGYTF. Here the CDR3 DNA reads TGTGCCAGCAGTTTCTACCGGGACACGTGGGGCTACACCTTC.

In its sample, this clonotype was seen a few times. The gene calls are TRBV5-1 and TRBJ1-1; TRBD1 might be the D (5 bases). The CDR3 totals 16 residues. V lost 4 bases to trimming and J lost 0 bases, with 16 bases between them. The V gene's germline CDR1 is SGHRS and CDR2 YFSETQ. CDR3 in amino acids: CASSPGPSGMNTEAFF. CDR3 nucleotides: TGCGCCAGCAGCCCAGGGCCCAGCGGGATGAACACTGAAGCTTTCTTT. Filled out from reference TRBV5-1 and TRBJ1-1, the complete variable domain reads KAGVTQTPRYLIKTRGQQVTLSCSPISGHRSVSWYQQTPGQGLQFLFEYFSETQRNKGNFPGRFSGRQFSNSRSEMNVSTLELGDSALYLCASSPGPSGMNTEAFFGQGTRLTVV.

This clonotype occurred a few times. CDR3 region: CASSLVRRYNSPLHF. In DNA form, the CDR3 reads TGTGCCAGCAGCTTAGTGCGACGGTATAATTCACCCCTCCACTTT. V is TRBV7-2 and J is TRBJ1-6; D remains unclear. This CDR3 contains 15 residues. In germline, CDR1 is SGHTA, CDR2 FQGNSA. V lost 1 base and J lost 4, with 8 bases in between.

The V gene is TRBV6-6, the J gene TRBJ2-1, with 11 bases aligning to TRBD2. The V segment lost 2 bases and the J segment 8 bases; nucleotides outside the gene matches: 5. Per germline, CDR1 MNHNY and CDR2 SVGAGI (reference sequence). CDR3 length: 15 residues. The CDR3 coding sequence is TGTGCCAGCAGTTACACCGGGACTAGCGGCGATGAGCAGTTCTTC. This gives the protein CASSYTGTSGDEQFF.

In regard to this clonotype: This may arise from a read error, as a much more abundant clone is one base away. The chain carries TRBV10-1 and TRBJ2-5, with D possibly being TRBD2 (7 bases). CDR3 length equals 14 residues. V gave up 5 bases and J gave up 11 bases, with 21 bases separating them. Germline V CDR1 and CDR2: WNHNN, SYGVQD (reference sequence). The CDR3 bases are TGCGCCAGCAGTCCGCGGGGGCCTTACAATGAGCAGTACTTC. Translating gives CASSPRGPYNEQYF.

In its sample, this clonotype was seen a few times. The chain links TRBV29-1 to TRBJ2-3; possibly TRBD1 for D (5 bases). Trimming shortened V by 3 bases and J by 5 bases, and 21 bases separated the two germline ends. The CDR3 covers 16 residues. Germline CDR1 reads SQVTM; CDR2 reads ANQGSEA. The CDR3 nucleotides are TGCAGCGTTGACAAACTCAGGGTGCCAAGTGAAGATACGCAGTATTTT. Translated: CSVDKLRVPSEDTQYF.

This clonotype was recorded a few times. This sequence joins TRBV21-1 and TRBJ1-1; the table's D call, TRBD1, has no DNA check behind it. TRBV21-1 is a pseudogene segment. The length of the CDR3 is 16 residues. CDR3 region: CASSKVGRGVNTEAFF. CDR3 nucleotide sequence: TGTGCCAGCAGCAAAGTAGGCAGGGGGGTGAACACTGAAGCTTTCTTT.

The chain recombines TRBV6-5 with TRBJ2-7; 8 bases fit TRBD1. CDR3 length: 14 residues. The ends lost 9 bases at V and 1 base at J; junction bases unmatched: 8. Per germline, CDR1 MNHEY and CDR2 SVGAGI. Here the CDR3 reads CASLGTGFSYEQYF. Here the CDR3 DNA reads TGTGCCAGTCTGGGGACAGGCTTTTCCTACGAGCAGTACTTC.

This chain connects TRBV5-4 to TRBJ1-1; TRBD1 is a possible D gene (6 bases). The CDR3 runs 13 residues. Germline CDR1 reads SGHNT; CDR2 reads YYREEE (reference sequence). The V end was cut by 7 bases, the J end by 4 bases, with 14 bases between. The CDR3 here is CASGRGAVTEAFF. In DNA, the CDR3 is TGTGCCAGCGGCCGGGGGGCAGTCACTGAAGCTTTCTTT.

This clonotype was seen many times. This chain joins TRBV20-1 and TRBJ2-7; D gene uncertain. V lost 6 bases and J 0 bases, leaving 3 bases between the germline ends. The CDR3 has 10 amino acids. Germline V gene sequence: CDR1 DFQATT, CDR2 SNEGSKA (reference sequence). CDR3 coding DNA: TGCAGTGCCCCCTCCTACGAGCAGTACTTC. Amino acid sequence: CSAPSYEQYF.

The genes are TRBV20-1 and TRBJ2-4; 8 nucleotides line up with TRBD2. The end of the DNA aligns better with TRBJ2-7, so the J call may be wrong. Germline V CDR1 and CDR2: DFQATT, SNEGSKA (reference sequence). This CDR3 has 13 amino acids. CDR3 sequence: CSATLAVGGEQYF. Here the CDR3 DNA reads TGCAGTGCTACACTAGCGGTCGGAGGCGAGCAGTACTTC.

Only a few counts were recorded for this clonotype. The chain has TRBV20-1 and TRBJ2-5, with D perhaps given as TRBD1 or TRBD2 (7 bases each). Trimming removed 3 bases from V and 5 bases from J, with 31 bases in between. CDR3 length equals 19 residues. The germline gives CDR1 DFQATT, CDR2 SNEGSKA (reference sequence). The CDR3 nucleotides are TGCAGTGCTAGTCACCCGTACAGGGGAGGGAGGCTGTACTACGAGACCCAGTACTTC. Protein product: CSASHPYRGGRLYYETQYF.

This chain joins TRBV20-1 and TRBJ2-7, with 11 bases matching TRBD2. Trimming removed 4 bases from V and 3 bases from J; junction bases left unmatched: 5. This CDR3 contains 14 residues. Per the germline V gene, CDR1 is DFQATT and CDR2 is SNEGSKA (reference sequence). The DNA of the CDR3 is TGCAGTGCTAATAGCGGGGGGGCCAACTACGAGCAGTACTTC. It translates to CSANSGGANYEQYF.

This clonotype was seen a few times. V and J are TRBV5-1 and TRBJ2-7; D possibly uses TRBD1 or TRBD2 (5 bases each). The V and J ends lost 2 bases and 3 bases respectively, with 12 bases between them. Germline-derived CDR1 and CDR2 are SGHRS and YFSETQ. The CDR3 length is 14 residues. The CDR3 DNA reads as TGCGCCAGCAGCTTTGGGGGTAGCGACTACGAGCAGTACTTC. Residues: CASSFGGSDYEQYF.

This clonotype has a handful of counts. The chain links TRBV7-2 to TRBJ2-7, with TRBD1 identical over 7 bases. Germline CDR1 SGHTA, CDR2 FQGNSA. The V segment lost 0 bases and the J segment 3 bases; nucleotides outside the gene matches: 8. CDR3 length: 16 residues. The CDR3 sequence is CASSLARGQALYEQYF. The CDR3 region has the DNA TGTGCCAGCAGCTTAGCGCGAGGACAGGCCCTCTACGAGCAGTACTTC.

The J gene is TRBJ2-3, the V gene TRBV9; D not resolved. Germline CDR1 and CDR2: SGDLS and YYNGEE. V lost 0 bases and J 2 bases, leaving 10 bases between the germline ends. The CDR3 totals 15 residues. Here the CDR3 reads CASSVEGSVTDTQYF. The CDR3, as DNA: TGTGCCAGCAGCGTAGAAGGTAGTGTCACAGATACGCAGTATTTT.

The sample holds a few counts of this clonotype. The rearrangement links TRBV11-2 to TRBJ1-2; 9 bases align to TRBD1. This CDR3 spans 17 amino acids. CDR1 is SGHAT and CDR2 is FQNNGV in the germline V gene. The junction had 10 bases not matched to a gene; V was cut back by 5 bases and J by 0 bases. The CDR3 here is CASSPGTGRSSNYGYTF. CDR3 coding DNA: TGTGCCAGCAGCCCCGGGACAGGGCGATCCTCTAACTATGGCTACACCTTC.

Only one count was recorded for this clonotype. V is TRBV5-1 and J is TRBJ2-3, with TRBD1 as a possible D gene (6 bases). Germline CDR1 reads SGHRS; CDR2 reads YFSETQ. V lost 4 bases, J lost 5 bases, and 20 bases lay in between. The CDR3 spans 16 residues. CDR3 DNA: TGCGCCAGCAGCCCGAACCTAACAGGGACCCGAGATACGCAGTATTTT. Protein: CASSPNLTGTRDTQYF.

The CDR3 protein is CASRRIYVRTDTQYF. The CDR3, as DNA: TGTGCCAGCCGCCGCATTTACGTCCGCACAGATACGCAGTATTTT. The chain couples TRBV2 to TRBJ2-3; D not certain. The germline V gene has CDR1 SNHLY and CDR2 FYNNEI. Trimming took 8 bases from V and 1 from J, leaving 16 bases between them. CDR3 length: 15 amino acids.

The chain uses TRBV20-1 and TRBJ2-3, with 8 nucleotides matching TRBD2. The CDR3 runs 14 residues. Germline CDR1 DFQATT, CDR2 SNEGSKA (reference sequence). V lost 4 bases, J lost 4 bases, and 7 bases stayed unmatched. CDR3 DNA: TGCAGTGCTACCCGGACTAGCACCCCAGATACGCAGTATTTT. This translates into CSATRTSTPDTQYF.

The DNA of the CDR3 is TGTGCCAGCAGCTCACACCCCGGACTCCTCAGCTCCTACAATGAGCAGTTCTTC. Protein: CASSSHPGLLSSYNEQFF. The gene calls are TRBV7-2 and TRBJ2-1; TRBD2 is a possible D gene (5 bases). Germline lookup yields CDR1 SGHTA and CDR2 FQGNSA. V gave up 4 bases and J gave up 0 bases, with 19 bases separating them. The CDR3 is made up of 18 amino acids.

The chain carries TRBV6-1 and TRBJ1-3; possible D gene TRBD1, 5 bases. With 2 bases removed from V and 12 bases from J, the gap between germline ends came to 11 bases. CDR1 is MNHNS, CDR2 SASEGT, per germline. The CDR3 is 12 amino acids. The CDR3 nucleotides read TGTGCCAGCAGTGAATCCAGGAGGGGCATATATTTT. Protein: CASSESRRGIYF.

The J gene is TRBJ2-1, the V gene TRBV7-2; 10 bases map to TRBD2. V dropped 5 bases and J dropped 5; count of bases not matched to a gene: 6. CDR3 size: 15 residues. Germline values: CDR1 SGHTA, CDR2 FQGNSA. The CDR3 DNA follows: TGTGCCAGCAGCCGAACTAGCGGGGAGCACAATGAGCAGTTCTTC. Its translation: CASSRTSGEHNEQFF. Full variable domain (rest looked up from reference TRBV7-2 and TRBJ2-1): GAGVSQSPSNKVTEKGKDVELRCDPISGHTALYWYRQSLGQGLEFLIYFQGNSAPDKSGLPSDRFSAERTGGSVSTLTIQRTQQEDSAVYLCASSRTSGEHNEQFFGPGTRLTVL.

The chain is built from TRBV27 and TRBJ2-1; maybe TRBD1 (5 bases). The CDR3 sequence is 10 residues long. The ends were cut back, 10 bases at V and 4 bases at J, with 5 bases in the middle. Germline V gives CDR1 MNHEY, CDR2 SMNVEV (reference sequence). The CDR3 sequence: CATGYNEQFF. The CDR3 DNA sequence: TGTGCCACAGGGTACAATGAGCAGTTCTTC.